The clone carrying this T cell receptor (beta chain) was seen repeatedly, ten times or more. Its antigen is unidentified. V was trimmed by 4 bases and J by 12 bases, leaving 10 bases between them. This CDR3 contains 11 residues. For TCRbeta, the library was prepared with unique molecular identifiers. TCRdb reprocessed the PCR reads with MiXCR, giving one entry per CDR3 protein. The data hold 400,000 to 450,000 distinct CDR3 sequences, with 43% observed a single time. This sample was taken from a study of T-cell reconstitution after alpha-beta-depleted transplantation in children. Study-level findings and limits: Among T cells one year after transplant, newly produced cells accounted for most counts and diversity.

V and J are TRBV12-3 or TRBV12-4 and TRBJ2-1; no clear D gene. The sequenced sample was PBMCs, obtained before TCRalphabeta/CD19-depleted stem cell transplant. This receptor was taken from a girl aged 2-10 years with aplastic anemia, due to receive a stem cell transplant. CDR3 in DNA: TGTGCCAGCAGTTCTGTAACCGGGCAGTTCTTC. Translating it yields CASSSVTGQFF.